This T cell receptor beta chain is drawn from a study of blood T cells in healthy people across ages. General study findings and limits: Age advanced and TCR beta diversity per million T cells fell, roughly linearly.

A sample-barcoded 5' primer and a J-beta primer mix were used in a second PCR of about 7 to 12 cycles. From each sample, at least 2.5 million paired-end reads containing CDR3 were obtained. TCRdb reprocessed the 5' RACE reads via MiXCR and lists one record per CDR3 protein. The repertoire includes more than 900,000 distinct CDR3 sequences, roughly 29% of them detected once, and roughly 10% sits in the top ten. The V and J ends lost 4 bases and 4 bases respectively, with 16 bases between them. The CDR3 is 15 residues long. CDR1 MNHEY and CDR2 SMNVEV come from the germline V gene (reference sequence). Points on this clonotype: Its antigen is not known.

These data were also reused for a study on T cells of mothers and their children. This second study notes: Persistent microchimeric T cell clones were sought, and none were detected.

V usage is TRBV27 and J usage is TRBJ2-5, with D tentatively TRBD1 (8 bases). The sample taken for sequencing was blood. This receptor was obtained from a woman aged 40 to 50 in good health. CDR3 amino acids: CASSWEDREGETQYF. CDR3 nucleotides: TGTGCCAGCAGTTGGGAGGACAGGGAGGGAGAGACCCAGTACTTC.